These 9 T cell receptor beta chains were sequenced from one sample in a study of T-cell memory formation after mild COVID-19. Each CDR3 protein is one row after TCRdb ran MiXCR on the 5' RACE reads. The sample gives 450,000 to 700,000 distinct CDR3 sequences, under 20% of which show up once; about 12% is in the top ten. The source material was PBMCs or a T cell subset sorted from them (not recorded which). The receptors come from an adult woman who had mild COVID-19 (a few samples of this study predate the infection). Cell type and time point are not known.

J is TRBJ2-7 and V is TRBV5-5, with TRBD2 matching over 7 bases. The CDR3 extends over 12 amino acids. Germline-derived CDR1 and CDR2 are SGHKS and YYEKEE (reference sequence). V dropped 3 bases and J dropped 6; count of bases not matched to a gene: 3. This CDR3 reads CASSWDYGEQYF. The CDR3 bases are TGTGCCAGCAGCTGGGACTACGGCGAGCAGTACTTC.

CDR3 sequence reads: CASSFLADSYEQYF. The CDR3 DNA is TGTGCCAGCAGTTTTCTAGCGGATTCCTACGAGCAGTACTTC. The chain employs TRBV6-2 or TRBV6-3 and TRBJ2-7; 7 bases are a match to TRBD2. Germline V gene data show CDR1 as MNHEY and CDR2 as SVGEGT. The CDR3 sequence is 14 residues long. The ends lost 4 bases at V and 1 base at J; junction bases unmatched: 4.

In its sample, this clonotype was seen a few times. The genes are TRBV5-1 and TRBJ2-2, with 8 bases matching TRBD2. CDR3 length equals 21 residues. The V segment lost 1 base and the J segment 0 bases; nucleotides outside the gene matches: 17. Per germline, CDR1 SGHRS and CDR2 YFSETQ. The DNA of the CDR3 is TGCGCCAGCAGCTTGAGGTCGGCGAGCGGGAGATCCCTCCCGAACACCGGGGAGCTGTTTTTT. This encodes CASSLRSASGRSLPNTGELFF.

The genes are TRBV11-3 and TRBJ2-1, with unresolved D. The germline V gene encodes CDR1 SGHNT and CDR2 YENEEA. V lost 3 bases to trimming and J lost 6 bases, with 6 bases between them. CDR3 length: 12 amino acids. CDR3 sequence: CASSFHSNEQFF. Written as DNA, the CDR3 is TGTGCCAGCAGCTTCCACAGCAATGAGCAGTTCTTC.

This clonotype was seen at least ten times. This rearrangement joins TRBV7-2 to TRBJ2-5; the match to TRBD1 covers 9 bases. Trimming at V came to 0 bases and at J to 5 bases, leaving 1 base not matched to a gene. This CDR3 spans 14 amino acids. Germline lookup yields CDR1 SGHTA and CDR2 FQGNSA. The CDR3 bases are TGTGCCAGCAGCTTAGCCGGACAGGGGGAGACCCAGTACTTC. Its translation: CASSLAGQGETQYF.

Ten or more counts support this clonotype. The chain couples TRBV11-2 to TRBJ1-2; D gene uncertain. Germline loops: CDR1 SGHAT, CDR2 FQNNGV. With 5 bases removed from V and 3 bases from J, the gap between germline ends came to 7 bases. CDR3 length: 12 amino acids. CDR3 residues: CASSPADYGYTF. CDR3 nucleotides: TGTGCCAGCAGCCCCGCGGACTATGGCTACACCTTC.

The chain carries TRBV18 and TRBJ2-1; D gene unclear. Germline assignment: CDR1 KGHSH and CDR2 LQKENI. V lost 0 bases, J lost 7 bases, and 7 bases lay in between. The CDR3 totals 13 residues. The CDR3 bases are TGTGCCAGCTCACCACCGGTAACAAATGAGCAGTTCTTC. Its protein product is CASSPPVTNEQFF.

This clonotype appeared a few times. The V gene is TRBV5-1, the J gene TRBJ2-3; 11 bases map to TRBD2. Trimming at V came to 3 bases and at J to 2 bases, leaving 5 bases not matched to a gene. Germline assignment: CDR1 SGHRS and CDR2 YFSETQ. This CDR3 has 16 residues. The CDR3 coding sequence is TGCGCCAGCAGCTCGGGACTAGCGGAGCTCACAGATACGCAGTATTTT. This sequence encodes CASSSGLAELTDTQYF.

This clonotype occurred a few times. The rearrangement links TRBV24-1 to TRBJ1-5, with 10 nucleotides matching TRBD1. Germline CDR1 is KGHDR and CDR2 is SFDVKD. CDR3 size: 15 residues. V lost 4 bases, J lost 6 bases, and 5 bases stayed unmatched. CDR3 in amino acids: CATSETTGGGQPQHF. The CDR3 DNA reads as TGTGCCACCAGTGAAACGACAGGGGGCGGTCAGCCCCAGCATTTT.